One sample yielded the 16 T cell receptor beta chains listed below, sequenced in a study of shared clonotypes between healthy human individuals. Assay used: immunoSEQ multiplex PCR; TCRdb lists only in-frame clones, some missing. This sample yields over 2 million clones, of which 92% are seen a single time; 0.37% belongs to the top ten. The sequencing sample was made of naive CD4+ T cells from PBMCs. Noted subset: CD45RA+ positively selected. The source is a man between 18 and 35 years old in good health. Some clones in this sample may be carry-over from other donors' samples.

This chain joins TRBV9 and TRBJ2-1; a weak D match, TRBD2 (6 bases). CDR1 and CDR2 from the germline V gene are SGDLS and YYNGEE. Trimming took 0 bases from V and 4 from J, leaving 17 bases between them. CDR3 size: 17 residues. CDR3 DNA: TGTGCCAGCAGCGTAGTCCCCATAAGCGGGTCTTACAATGAGCAGTTCTTC. It translates to CASSVVPISGSYNEQFF.

This chain connects TRBV5-5 to TRBJ2-1, with 13 bases aligning to TRBD2. V trimming: 9 bases; J trimming: 6 bases; junction bases outside the gene matches: 12. CDR1 is SGHKS and CDR2 is YYEKEE in the germline V gene (reference sequence). The CDR3 sequence is 16 residues long. CDR3 in DNA: TGTGCCACCTCTCGACTAGCGGGAGGAGTAACCAATGAGCAGTTCTTC. This codes for CATSRLAGGVTNEQFF.

This chain links TRBV7-3 with TRBJ2-6; D unresolved. The ends were cut back, 3 bases at V and 2 bases at J, with 17 bases in the middle. This CDR3 comprises 18 residues. Germline V gene sequence: CDR1 SGHTA, CDR2 FQGTGA. The CDR3: CASSFHSRDPTGANVLTF. CDR3 DNA sequence: TGTGCCAGCAGCTTTCATTCCCGCGACCCCACTGGGGCCAACGTCCTGACTTTC.

V usage is TRBV18 and J usage is TRBJ2-7; perhaps D is TRBD1 or TRBD2 (5 bases each). The CDR3 length is 12 residues. The V and J ends lost 8 bases and 1 base respectively, with 9 bases between them. The germline CDR1 and CDR2 sequences are KGHSH and LQKENI. The CDR3 bases are TGTGCCAGCGGGGACGATTCCTACGAGCAGTACTTC. Protein sequence: CASGDDSYEQYF.

With respect to this clone: Different DNA sequences within this sample yield the same CDR3. The J gene is TRBJ1-5, the V gene TRBV9, with D perhaps matching TRBD1 (5 bases). Deletions cut 0 bases from V and 2 bases from J, with 9 bases between. Germline loops: CDR1 SGDLS, CDR2 YYNGEE. This CDR3 contains 15 residues. The DNA of the CDR3 is TGTGCCAGCAGCGTAGGAGGGGAAGGCAATCAGCCCCAGCATTTT. Translation gives CASSVGGEGNQPQHF.

For this clone: Other DNA sequences in this sample translate to the same CDR3. V and J are TRBV10-3 and TRBJ2-5; 7 bases fit TRBD2. Germline assignment: CDR1 ENHRY and CDR2 SYGVKD. The CDR3 sequence is 14 residues long. The V segment lost 0 bases and the J segment 4 bases; nucleotides outside the gene matches: 2. In DNA, the CDR3 is TGTGCCATCAGTGAGTCGGGGGGGGTAGAGACCCAGTACTTC. Protein product: CAISESGGVETQYF.

Details on this clone: Distinct nucleotide sequences in the sample also encode this CDR3. V usage is TRBV18 and J usage is TRBJ2-1, with 11 nucleotides matching TRBD1. The CDR3 runs to 16 residues. Trimming removed 0 bases from V and 3 bases from J; junction bases left unmatched: 1. The V gene's germline CDR1 is KGHSH and CDR2 LQKENI. The DNA of the CDR3 is TGTGCCAGCTCACCACCCGGGACAGGGGGCTACAATGAGCAGTTCTTC. Protein product: CASSPPGTGGYNEQFF.

This sequence joins TRBV4-1 and TRBJ1-2, with TRBD1 as a possible D gene (5 bases). Germline values: CDR1 MGHRA, CDR2 YSYEKL. The CDR3 spans 16 residues. V lost 1 base and J lost 3, with 15 bases in between. Here the CDR3 reads CASSQGQGTRDYGYTF. The CDR3 coding sequence is TGCGCCAGCAGCCAAGGTCAAGGGACCCGGGACTATGGCTACACCTTC.

Note on this clone: This specimen includes other DNA sequences encoding the same CDR3. The chain combines TRBV6-5 with TRBJ2-1; perhaps TRBD1 as D (5 bases). Per germline, CDR1 MNHEY and CDR2 SVGAGI. V lost 4 bases and J lost 10, with 8 bases in between. This CDR3 has 11 amino acids. CDR3 protein: CASSLAGEQFF. DNA of the CDR3: TGTGCCAGCAGTTTAGCAGGGGAGCAGTTCTTC.

The chain has TRBV15 and TRBJ2-7; 11 nucleotides line up with TRBD2. With V trimmed by 4 bases and J by 7 bases, 9 bases remained unmatched. This CDR3 contains 15 residues. Germline loops: CDR1 LNHNV, CDR2 YYDKDF (reference sequence). CDR3: CATSIILAGEEEQYF. CDR3 sequence (DNA): TGTGCCACCAGCATAATACTAGCGGGAGAGGAGGAGCAGTACTTC.

The chain uses TRBV19 and TRBJ1-1, with D tentatively TRBD1 (5 bases). The V gene's germline CDR1 is LNHDA and CDR2 SQIVND (reference sequence). Trimming took 4 bases from V and 1 from J, leaving 10 bases between them. The CDR3 covers 14 residues. This CDR3 is CASSNGRGNTEAFF. In nucleotides, the CDR3 is TGTGCCAGTAGTAACGGGAGGGGGAACACTGAAGCTTTCTTT.

The chain recombines TRBV6-5 with TRBJ1-2, with 9 nucleotides matching TRBD1. V lost 2 bases, J lost 7 bases, and 8 bases stayed unmatched. Per the germline V gene, CDR1 is MNHEY and CDR2 is SVGAGI. This CDR3 has 15 amino acids. This CDR3 reads CASSYGTGGTSGYTF. In DNA form, the CDR3 reads TGTGCCAGCAGTTACGGAACAGGGGGCACTTCTGGCTACACCTTC.

The chain carries TRBV5-3 and TRBJ2-5; D remains ambiguous. TRBV5-3 is classed as an ORF, of uncertain function. CDR3 length: 14 residues. V shed 1 base and J shed 0 bases, with 7 bases lying between them. The CDR3 sequence: CARSLYKDQETQYF. The CDR3 coding sequence is TGTGCCAGAAGCTTGTACAAAGACCAAGAGACCCAGTACTTC.

This chain connects TRBV7-9 to TRBJ2-7, with TRBD2 identical over 10 bases. Germline assignment: CDR1 SEHNR and CDR2 FQNEAQ (reference sequence). The CDR3 is 16 amino acids. V lost 3 bases and J lost 3; bases outside the gene matches: 8. This chain's CDR3 is CASSFAAGTSVYEQYF. The CDR3 nucleotides are TGTGCCAGCAGCTTCGCGGCCGGGACTAGCGTCTACGAGCAGTACTTC.

This chain uses TRBV5-1 with TRBJ2-1, with 7 bases fitting TRBD1. This CDR3 is 14 amino acids long. The J segment lost 6 bases and the V segment lost 5 bases, leaving 8 bases of the junction unmatched. The V gene's germline CDR1 is SGHRS and CDR2 YFSETQ. The CDR3 sequence: CASSQINRGNEQFF. CDR3 DNA sequence: TGCGCCAGCAGTCAAATCAACAGGGGCAATGAGCAGTTCTTC.

This chain joins TRBV18 and TRBJ2-7, with a tentative D call TRBD2 (6 bases). The V gene lost 1 base and the J gene lost 7 bases, with 17 bases spanning the gap. From germline, CDR1 is KGHSH and CDR2 LQKENI. The CDR3 covers 15 residues. The CDR3 sequence is CASSPQSAGAREQYF. In DNA, the CDR3 is TGTGCCAGCTCACCACAGTCAGCGGGTGCTAGGGAGCAGTACTTC.